Listed here are 23 T cell receptor beta chains from one sample, sequenced in a study of blood T cell repertoires in COVID-19 (dated by TCRdb to about 2020). To prepare the library, the immunoSEQ multiplex PCR assay was applied. TCRdb obtained this table from immuneACCESS and retained in-frame rearrangements with V and J assigned. These tables miss some clones; where compared with another copy, unresolved V genes account for less than half of the shortfall, and the remainder is unexplained. The sample includes approximately 120,000 clones, with more than 70% observed a single time. Of the sample, 1.5% is held by the ten largest clones. The sequenced material came from peripheral blood. These receptors originate from a human donor in a cohort sampled during active COVID-19.

This chain joins TRBV4-1 and TRBJ2-5; 7 positions agree with TRBD1. Germline loops: CDR1 MGHRA, CDR2 YSYEKL. The V and J ends lost 1 base and 0 bases, in that order; junction bases with no gene match: 2. This CDR3 has 15 residues. The CDR3, as DNA: TGCGCCAGCAGCCAAGGGGACAGCGACCAAGAGACCCAGTACTTC. Amino acid sequence: CASSQGDSDQETQYF.

J is TRBJ1-1 and V is TRBV7-6; D unclear. In germline, CDR1 is SGHVS, CDR2 FNYEAQ. V was cut by 5 bases and J by 6 bases, with 13 bases left in between. The CDR3 runs to 13 residues. The CDR3 DNA follows: TGTGCCAGCAGCAGCTACACTACGGCTGAAGCTTTCTTT. It translates to CASSSYTTAEAFF.

CDR3 residues: CASSPILTGGRSYEQYF. CDR3 DNA: TGTGCCAGTAGCCCGATCTTGACAGGGGGTAGGTCCTACGAGCAGTACTTC. The chain couples TRBV19 to TRBJ2-7; the match to TRBD1 covers 9 bases. CDR3 size: 17 residues. V lost 6 bases to trimming and J lost 1 base; unmatched junction nucleotides: 13. Germline V gene lookup returns CDR1 LNHDA and CDR2 SQIVND (reference sequence).

The V call is TRBV3-1 (or the pseudogene TRBV3-2), the J call TRBJ1-1; the D is unclear. CDR3 size: 12 residues. The germline gives CDR1 LGHDT, CDR2 YNNKEL (reference sequence). Trimming left V 3 bases short and J 7 bases short, with 9 bases between. CDR3 loop: CASSQLEGEAFF. CDR3 sequence (DNA): TGTGCCAGCAGCCAGCTGGAGGGTGAAGCTTTCTTT.

This clone has just one count. V and J are TRBV5-6 and TRBJ2-5; D may be TRBD2 (6 bases). The CDR3 contains 15 residues. Trimming left V 0 bases short and J 5 bases short, with 14 bases between. The V gene's germline CDR1 is SGHDT and CDR2 YYEEEE. The CDR3 DNA is TGTGCCAGCAGCTTGGCCTCGTACGGAGGGGAGACCCAGTACTTC. It yields the protein CASSLASYGGETQYF.

In its sample, this clone was seen once. This chain links TRBV3-1 (or the pseudogene TRBV3-2) with TRBJ2-3; possibly TRBD2 for D (6 bases). The ends were cut back, 8 bases at V and 0 bases at J, with 12 bases in the middle. Germline V CDR1 and CDR2: LGHDT, YNNKEL (reference sequence). CDR3 length: 14 amino acids. CDR3 protein: CASRRSGSTDTQYF. The CDR3 nucleotides read TGTGCCAGCCGCCGTAGCGGCAGCACAGATACGCAGTATTTT.

The genes are TRBV13 and TRBJ2-7, with D unclear. The CDR3 runs to 13 residues. Per the germline V gene, CDR1 is PRHDT and CDR2 is FYEKMQ (reference sequence). Trimming removed 6 bases from V and 0 bases from J, with 9 bases in between. This chain's CDR3 is CASSPLSSYEQYF. The CDR3 DNA reads as TGTGCCAGCAGTCCACTAAGCTCCTACGAGCAGTACTTC.

This clone was found a few times. The V call is TRBV24-1, the J call TRBJ2-3; D perhaps matches TRBD2 (6 bases). Germline V gene lookup returns CDR1 KGHDR and CDR2 SFDVKD. CDR3 length equals 17 residues. The V gene lost 0 bases and the J gene lost 1 base, with 13 bases spanning the gap. The CDR3 loop is CATSDLWRETGTDTQYF. As DNA, the CDR3 is TGTGCCACCAGTGATTTGTGGCGGGAAACCGGCACAGATACGCAGTATTTT.

V usage is TRBV18 and J usage is TRBJ2-7; 14 bases agree with TRBD2. Germline trimming cut 6 bases from V and 6 bases from J; bases unmatched to any gene: 7. Per germline, CDR1 KGHSH and CDR2 LQKENI. CDR3 length: 15 residues. CDR3 protein: CASSPGLAGGGEQYF. CDR3 sequence (DNA): TGTGCCAGCTCCCCTGGACTAGCGGGAGGTGGCGAGCAGTACTTC.

The rearrangement joins TRBV7-9 to TRBJ2-7; 9 bases are shared with TRBD1. This CDR3 has 16 residues. The V gene end was trimmed by 2 bases and the J gene end by 3 bases; junction bases not matched to a gene: 8. Germline CDR1 SEHNR, CDR2 FQNEAQ (reference sequence). The CDR3 region is CASSLPPGTGNYEQYF. In nucleotides, the CDR3 is TGTGCCAGCAGCTTACCCCCCGGGACAGGGAACTACGAGCAGTACTTC.

The chain is built from TRBV11-2 and TRBJ1-1; 9 nucleotides line up with TRBD1. Looked up from germline, CDR1 is SGHAT and CDR2 is FQNNGV. V lost 5 bases to trimming and J lost 4 bases; unmatched junction nucleotides: 5. This CDR3 comprises 14 residues. As DNA, the CDR3 is TGTGCCAGCAGCCGTACACAGGGGGCCACTGAAGCTTTCTTT. Its translation is CASSRTQGATEAFF. The whole variable domain, remainder taken from reference TRBV11-2 and TRBJ1-1, is EAGVAQSPRYKIIEKRQSVAFWCNPISGHATLYWYQQILGQGPKLLIQFQNNGVVDDSQLPKDRFSAERLKGVDSTLKIQPAKLEDSAVYLCASSRTQGATEAFFGQGTRLTVV.

The chain recombines TRBV2 with TRBJ2-3; no reliable D call. CDR3 length: 15 amino acids. Trimming stripped 7 bases from V and 0 bases from J, with 14 bases between. Per the germline V gene, CDR1 is SNHLY and CDR2 is FYNNEI. Here the CDR3 DNA reads TGTGCCAGCAACGAGTGGCGGAGTAGCACAGATACGCAGTATTTT. Encoded protein: CASNEWRSSTDTQYF.

The V and J genes are TRBV3-1 (or the pseudogene TRBV3-2) and TRBJ2-2; 8 nucleotides agree with TRBD1. V shed 3 bases and J 5 bases; nucleotides not matched to a gene: 8. Germline assignment: CDR1 LGHDT and CDR2 YNNKEL (reference sequence). This CDR3 spans 16 amino acids. As DNA, the CDR3 is TGTGCCAGCAGCCATCACAGTCAGGGGGCGACCGGGGAGCTGTTTTTT. Amino acid sequence: CASSHHSQGATGELFF.

This sequence joins TRBV24-1 and TRBJ2-5; weak D call: TRBD1 (6 bases). V lost 3 bases and J lost 4, with 20 bases in between. Per the germline V gene, CDR1 is KGHDR and CDR2 is SFDVKD. This CDR3 spans 17 amino acids. The CDR3 coding sequence is TGTGCCACCAGTGATCGCCTTGGACAGCTTAGTTCAGAGACCCAGTACTTC. It is translated as CATSDRLGQLSSETQYF.

The genes are TRBV10-3 and TRBJ1-2; no clear D. The CDR3 is 12 amino acids. V was trimmed by 3 bases and J by 4 bases, leaving 6 bases between them. Germline V gene data show CDR1 as ENHRY and CDR2 as SYGVKD. In nucleotides, the CDR3 is TGTGCCATCAGTGATTCCGTCTATGGCTACACCTTC. It encodes CAISDSVYGYTF.

The chain is built from TRBV5-4 and TRBJ2-3, with TRBD2 identical over 12 bases. Losses at the gene ends were 1 base for V and 3 bases for J; bases not matched to a gene: 6. Germline CDR1 reads SGHNT; CDR2 reads YYREEE (reference sequence). The CDR3 spans 17 residues. CDR3 in amino acids: CASSLSSGRAVTDTQYF. The CDR3 nucleotides are TGTGCCAGCAGCTTGTCTAGCGGGAGGGCCGTAACAGATACGCAGTATTTT.

This chain uses TRBV30 with TRBJ2-3; 9 bases map to TRBD1. Germline V CDR1 and CDR2: GTSNPN, SVGIG (reference sequence). The ends lost 5 bases at V and 2 bases at J; junction bases unmatched: 8. The length of the CDR3 is 15 residues. CDR3 bases: TGTGCCTGGTCCACAGGGGGCGTTAACACAGATACGCAGTATTTT. This sequence encodes CAWSTGGVNTDTQYF.

This clone was detected once. The chain has TRBV27 and TRBJ2-5, with TRBD1 matching 8 bases. The V segment lost 5 bases and the J segment 0 bases; nucleotides outside the gene matches: 14. Germline CDR1 and CDR2: MNHEY and SMNVEV (reference sequence). This CDR3 comprises 18 residues. The CDR3 sequence is CASSPQGQGAAYQETQYF. The CDR3 DNA is TGTGCCAGCAGTCCCCAGGGTCAGGGGGCCGCCTACCAAGAGACCCAGTACTTC.

The count of this clone is one. V is TRBV2 and J is TRBJ2-5; weak D call: TRBD2 (5 bases). The V end lost 7 bases, the J end lost 1 base, and 10 bases lay between the germline ends. Germline V gene data show CDR1 as SNHLY and CDR2 as FYNNEI. CDR3 length: 13 residues. The CDR3 nucleotides are TGTGCCAGCAACGGGCGGGCCCAAGAGACCCAGTACTTC. This sequence encodes CASNGRAQETQYF. Together with reference TRBV2 and TRBJ2-5, the CDR3 gives the full variable domain: EPEVTQTPSHQVTQMGQEVILRCVPISNHLYFYWYRQILGQKVEFLVSFYNNEISEKSEIFDDQFSVERPDGSNFTLKIRSTKLEDSAMYFCASNGRAQETQYFGPGTRLLVL.

This clone was seen more than once but under ten times. This CDR3 is CASSLISGGDYEQYF. CDR3 in DNA: TGCGCCAGCAGCTTGATAAGCGGGGGGGACTACGAGCAGTACTTC. The chain has TRBV5-1 and TRBJ2-7, with 10 bases that match TRBD2. V was pared by 1 base and J by 3 bases, with 4 bases of the junction left unmatched. The length of the CDR3 is 15 residues. Germline CDR1 is SGHRS and CDR2 is YFSETQ.

The V gene is TRBV28, the J gene TRBJ2-5; the match to TRBD2 covers 10 bases. In germline, CDR1 is MDHEN, CDR2 SYDVKM. Trimming at V came to 4 bases and at J to 5 bases, leaving 7 bases not matched to a gene. The CDR3 length is 15 residues. CDR3 nucleotide sequence: TGTGCCAGCAGTTCAAGAGCGGGAGGGCTGGAGACCCAGTACTTC. Translating it yields CASSSRAGGLETQYF.

This clone was seen only once. V and J are TRBV5-1 and TRBJ2-3; TRBD2 agrees at 9 bases. V shed 4 bases, J shed 2 bases, and the junction held 8 bases outside the gene matches. The CDR3 is made up of 16 amino acids. The germline CDR1 and CDR2 sequences are SGHRS and YFSETQ. The DNA of the CDR3 is TGCGCCAGCAGCGCTATTAGCGGGGGAACCACAGATACGCAGTATTTT. This encodes CASSAISGGTTDTQYF.

This clone appeared once. The chain has TRBV7-9 and TRBJ2-7; D remains unclear. V lost 5 bases to trimming and J lost 9 bases, with 14 bases between them. Germline V lookup: CDR1 SEHNR, CDR2 FQNEAQ (reference sequence). CDR3 size: 12 residues. The CDR3 spells CASSGDWVGQYF. The CDR3 nucleotides are TGTGCCAGCAGCGGAGACTGGGTCGGGCAGTACTTC.